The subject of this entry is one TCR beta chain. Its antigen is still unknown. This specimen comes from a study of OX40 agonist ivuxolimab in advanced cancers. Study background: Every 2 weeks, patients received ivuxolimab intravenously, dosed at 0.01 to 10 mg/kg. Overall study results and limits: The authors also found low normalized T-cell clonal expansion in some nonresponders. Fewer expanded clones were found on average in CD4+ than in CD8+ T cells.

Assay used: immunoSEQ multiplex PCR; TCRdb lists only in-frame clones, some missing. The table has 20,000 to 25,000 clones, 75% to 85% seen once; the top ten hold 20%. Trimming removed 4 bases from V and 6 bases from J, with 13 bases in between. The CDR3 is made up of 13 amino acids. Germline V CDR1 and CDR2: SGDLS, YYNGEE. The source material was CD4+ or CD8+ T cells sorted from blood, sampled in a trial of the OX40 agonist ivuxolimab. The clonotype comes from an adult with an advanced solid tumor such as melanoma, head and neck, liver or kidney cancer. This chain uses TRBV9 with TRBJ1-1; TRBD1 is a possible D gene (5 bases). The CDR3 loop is CASSRGGDAEAFF. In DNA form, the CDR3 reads TGTGCCAGCAGCCGTGGGGGGGACGCTGAAGCTTTCTTT.